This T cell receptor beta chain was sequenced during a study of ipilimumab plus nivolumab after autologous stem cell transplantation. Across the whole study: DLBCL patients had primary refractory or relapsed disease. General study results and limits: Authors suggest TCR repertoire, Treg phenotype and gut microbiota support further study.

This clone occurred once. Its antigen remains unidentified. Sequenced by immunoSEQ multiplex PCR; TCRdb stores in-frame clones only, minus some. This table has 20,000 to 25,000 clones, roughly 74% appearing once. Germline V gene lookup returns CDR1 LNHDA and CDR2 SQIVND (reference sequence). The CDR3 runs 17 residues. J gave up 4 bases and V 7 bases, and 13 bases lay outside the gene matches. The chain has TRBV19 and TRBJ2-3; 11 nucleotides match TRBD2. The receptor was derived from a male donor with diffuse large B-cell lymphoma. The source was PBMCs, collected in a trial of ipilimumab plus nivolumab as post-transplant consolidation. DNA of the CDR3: TGTGCCAGTACCCCTCTCACTAGCGGGAGATTTGCAGATACGCAGTATTTT. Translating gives CASTPLTSGRFADTQYF.